The clone carrying this TCR beta chain was recorded many times. Its target is not known. From the 5' RACE reads, TCRdb called clonotypes with MiXCR, one entry per CDR3 protein. Of 1.5 million to 2 million distinct CDR3 sequences listed, around 33% are singletons. This specimen belongs to a study of identical twins. Study-level findings and limits: Sequences that were beta out-of-frame showed weaker excess twin sharing. With abundant cord blood beta clonotypes, insertions were fewer; memory repertoires showed no such pattern. Excess low generation probability was seen in twin-shared out-of-frame alpha sequences. The study reached conclusions through statistical analysis that was cross-sectional, not following the same donors.

V shed 4 bases and J shed 1 base, with 8 bases lying between them. The germline CDR1 and CDR2 sequences are MNHEY and SMNVEV (reference sequence). This CDR3 has 13 amino acids. The clonotype originates from a newborn girl in good health. Sequenced sample: cord blood. J is TRBJ2-7 and V is TRBV27; no reliable D call. CDR3 DNA: TGTGCCAGCAGTTGGGGAAGGTCCTACGAGCAGTACTTC. It codes for CASSWGRSYEQYF.